Listed below are T cell receptor beta chains from one sample, sequenced in a study of blood T cells in healthy people across ages. TCRdb passed the 5' RACE reads through MiXCR, listing each CDR3 protein once. The sample contains roughly 790,000 distinct CDR3 sequences, about 40% of which appear only once. The sequenced sample was blood. These receptor sequences come from a woman between 55 and 75 years old in good health. CDR3s include the opening cysteine and the closing phenylalanine or tryptophan. Rows give clone size only sometimes, using once, few, many, or a class for an expanded clone.

clone_size v_call cdr3_aa
- TRBV18 CASSPGLEPNEQFF
few TRBV20-1 CSAREKRQETQYF
- TRBV7-2 CASSSLGLAGKLSYNEQFF
few TRBV20-1 CSASALAGGVAHEQYF
few TRBV11-2 CASSLGYRINEQFF
- TRBV29-1 CSVERTGVTEAFF
few TRBV7-3 CASSPHGEAYNEQFF
few TRBV20-1 CSARTSGPTETQYF
- TRBV5-1 CASSLGQAGTSGSYEQYF
few TRBV7-2 CASSMRTSGYTF
few TRBV9 CASSVGAGAGNEQFF
few TRBV4-1 CASSQDRGRGYEQYF
- TRBV7-7 CASSLDGGVGNEQFF
- TRBV20-1 CSAVAQETQYF
few TRBV7-9 CASSPIAGGLNNEQFF
- TRBV7-9 CASSLGGVGTGYNEQFF
- TRBV7-3 CASSLTAAGNEKLFF
few TRBV6-6 CASSSRTGVYEQYF
few TRBV20-1 CSAPRAASTDTQYF
- TRBV7-2 CASSSIPGLGYGYTF
- TRBV20-1 CSARDVGRGKIEQYF
- TRBV11-2 CASSSLEGLAKNIQYF
- TRBV5-1 CASSLEAMAYEQYF
- TRBV2 CASSQDSQETQFF
- TRBV6-5 CASSHRVGGQETQYF
- TRBV4-2 CASSQDRPSWRGTYNEQFF
- TRBV6-4 CASSDSMEGATDTQYF
few TRBV29-1 CSVVLGEQFF
- TRBV10-3 CAIRPKGANTEAFF
- TRBV7-7 CASSLLGPSTDTQYF
few TRBV6-1 CASSEIGQLRSGVTHMAQYF
- TRBV10-2 CASSAVRVNNEQFF
few TRBV4-3 CASSQDLSEELFF
few TRBV7-2 CASSRSAGDSYEQYF
- TRBV27 CASSAGLAFSEQFF
few TRBV6-5 CASSYGSRREQFF
- TRBV4-3 CASSYGTTYEQYF
once TRBV29-1 CSVKVGGGPLGDTQYF
- TRBV18 CASSPQTVGVYGYTF
- TRBV29-1 CSVSIFTTDTQYF
few TRBV6-5 CASSYSLGSSYNEQFF
- TRBV7-2 CASSFGGYSPLHF
- TRBV18 CASSPPGRHTGTSSYEQYF
- TRBV10-3 CAISEQDPQLVQETQYF
- TRBV2 CASSRDRGHQNIQYF
few TRBV28 CASSFLPGGIAGGRRTDTQYF
- TRBV2 CASTPDAEKLFF
many TRBV20-1 CSARASDRKTQYF